This TCR beta chain was found in a study of T-cell memory formation after mild COVID-19. Study-level information: There were largely donor-specific TCR clusters.

5'RACE primed from the constant segment yielded TCR alpha and TCR beta cDNA libraries bearing sample barcodes and UMIs. TCRdb used MiXCR to reprocess the 5' RACE reads, holding one entry per CDR3 protein. The sample has approximately 560,000 distinct CDR3 sequences; roughly 17% are singletons. Study outcomes and limitations: Confirmation was lacking for SARS-CoV-2 specificity of second-wave clones that peaked on day 37. Contracting CD4+ clones lay largely in CM and EM, with CD8+ ones residing in EMRA.

The CDR3 spans 14 residues. Looked up from germline, CDR1 is SEHNR and CDR2 is FQNEAQ (reference sequence). With 2 bases removed from V and 5 bases from J, the gap between germline ends came to 10 bases. With respect to this clonotype: The antigen remains unidentified.

The receptor's source is an adult woman who had mild COVID-19 (a few samples of this study predate the infection). Cell type and time point are not known. Sequenced: PBMCs or a T cell subset sorted from them (not recorded which). J is TRBJ2-1 and V is TRBV7-9, with D possibly called TRBD1 or TRBD2 (5 bases each). The CDR3 here is CASSLTVGDNEQFF. The CDR3 DNA follows: TGTGCCAGCAGCTTAACAGTGGGGGACAATGAGCAGTTCTTC. Based on the CDR3 plus reference TRBV7-9 and TRBJ2-1, the full variable domain is DTGVSQNPRHKITKRGQNVTFRCDPISEHNRLYWYRQTLGQGPEFLTYFQNEAQLEKSRLLSDRFSAERPKGSFSTLEIQRTEQGDSAMYLCASSLTVGDNEQFFGPGTRLTVL.